The rows below give T cell receptor beta chains drawn from one sample of a study of Graves' ophthalmopathy and Graves' hyperthyroidism. One entry per CDR3 protein results from TCRdb running MiXCR on the multiplex PCR reads. The repertoire includes about 740,000 distinct CDR3 sequences, 40% of them detected once, and approximately 46% sits in the top ten. Sequenced material: peripheral blood. These receptors all come from an adult man with Graves' ophthalmopathy. Both conserved end residues are part of each CDR3. A D gene is named only where the DNA matches it firmly. Some rows have no size entry. The others give once, few or many, or a class for an expanded clone.

>-|TRBJ1-6|14|-|TRBV27
CASSYQGYNSPLHF
TGTGCCAGCAGTTATCAGGGATATAATTCACCCCTCCACTTT
>-|TRBJ2-2|13|-|TRBV20-1
CSARGRAARELFF
TGCAGTGCTAGAGGGAGGGCGGCCAGGGAGCTGTTTTTT
>-|TRBJ2-5|12|-|TRBV20-1
CMGGMGEETQYF
TGCATGGGAGGCATGGGTGAAGAGACCCAGTACTTC
>once|TRBJ2-7|17|TRBD2|TRBV6-5
CASSYIFTSGRSYEQYF
TGTGCCAGCAGTTACATCTTTACTAGCGGGCGATCCTACGAGCAGTACTTC
>-|TRBJ1-2|13|-|TRBV7-2
CASSPIGYHGYTF
TGCGCCAGCAGCCCGATTGGGTACCATGGCTACACCTTC
>many|TRBJ1-5|15|-|TRBV29-1
CSVPGRDTSNQPQHF
TGCAGCGTTCCCGGACGGGACACTAGCAATCAGCCCCAGCATTTT
>-|TRBJ2-2|14|-|TRBV25-1
CASSTPPPGGELFF
TGTGCCAGCAGCACCCCTCCCCCGGGCGGGGAGCTGTTTTTT
>-|TRBJ1-1|15|-|TRBV7-8
CASSLGEGIRTEAFF
TGTGCCAGCAGCTTAGGCGAGGGAATTAGGACTGAAGCTTTCTTT
>once|TRBJ2-7|12|-|TRBV6-5
CAGSQDLAEQYF
TGTGCCGGCAGTCAGGATCTCGCCGAGCAGTACTTC
>-|TRBJ2-7|16|-|TRBV14
CASSLLRGVKSYEQYF
TGTGCCAGCAGCCTCTTAAGGGGGGTGAAGTCCTACGAGCAGTACTTC
>-|TRBJ1-2|12|-|TRBV24-1
CATSVGDYGYTF
TGTGCCACCAGTGTGGGGGACTATGGCTACACCTTC
>-|TRBJ2-7|15|-|TRBV2
CASSYSLQAPYEQYF
TGTGCCAGCAGTTACTCGCTGCAGGCCCCCTACGAGCAGTACTTC
>-|TRBJ1-2|13|TRBD1|TRBV5-1
CASSYGTARDYTF
TGCGCCAGCAGCTACGGGACAGCGCGTGACTACACCTTC
>-|TRBJ1-3|16|TRBD1|TRBV7-6
CASSPGTVSSGNTIYF
TGTGCCAGCAGCCCCGGGACAGTGAGCTCTGGAAACACCATATATTTT
>few|TRBJ1-2|13|TRBD1|TRBV7-9
CASSLTGAWGYTF
TGTGCCAGCAGCTTGACAGGGGCTTGGGGCTACACCTTC
>many|TRBJ1-2|13|TRBD1|TRBV9
CASSVGQGYGYTF
TGTGCCAGCAGCGTAGGACAGGGCTATGGCTACACCTTC
>many|TRBJ2-7|15|TRBD1|TRBV2
CASSEVQGATYEQYF
TGTGCCAGCAGTGAGGTACAGGGGGCCACCTACGAGCAGTACTTC
>many|TRBJ2-5|14|-|TRBV15
CATSREAAQETQYF
TGTGCCACCAGCAGAGAGGCAGCCCAAGAGACCCAGTACTTC
>-|TRBJ2-1|16|TRBD2|TRBV7-2
CASSQLWREGYNEQFF
TGTGCCAGCAGCCAGCTTTGGCGGGAGGGGTACAATGAGCAGTTCTTC
>-|TRBJ2-2|15|TRBD2|TRBV20-1
CSARDLLAVTGELLF
TGCAGTGCTAGAGATTTACTAGCGGTCACCGGGGAGCTGCTTTTT
>once|TRBJ1-4|14|-|TRBV25-1
CASSEYGGEEKLFF
TGTGCCAGCAGTGAATACGGAGGGGAAGAAAAACTGTTTTTT
>-|TRBJ1-2|14|-|TRBV9
CASSVADGNYGYTF
TGTGCCAGCAGCGTGGCCGACGGTAACTATGGCTACACCTTC